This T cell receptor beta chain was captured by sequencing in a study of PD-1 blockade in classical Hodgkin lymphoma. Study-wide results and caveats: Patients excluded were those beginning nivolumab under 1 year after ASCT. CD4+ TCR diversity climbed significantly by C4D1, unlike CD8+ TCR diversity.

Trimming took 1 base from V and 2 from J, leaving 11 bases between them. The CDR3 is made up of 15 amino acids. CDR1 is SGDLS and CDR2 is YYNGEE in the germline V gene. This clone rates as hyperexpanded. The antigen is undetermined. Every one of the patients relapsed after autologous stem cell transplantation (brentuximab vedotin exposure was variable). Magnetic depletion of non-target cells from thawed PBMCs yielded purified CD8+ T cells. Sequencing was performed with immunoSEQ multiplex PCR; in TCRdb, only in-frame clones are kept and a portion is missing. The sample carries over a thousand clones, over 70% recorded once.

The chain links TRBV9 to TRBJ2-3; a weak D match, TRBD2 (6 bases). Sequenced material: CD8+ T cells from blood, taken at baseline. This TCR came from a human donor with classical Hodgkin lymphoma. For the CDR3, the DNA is TGTGCCAGCAGCGTACTTGCGGGGCCCACAGATACGCAGTATTTT. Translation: CASSVLAGPTDTQYF.